Included here is one TCR beta chain sequence, with context. The source of the sample is a study of blood T cell repertoires in COVID-19. For the study at large: From the United States, Italy and Spain came samples of acute and convalescent COVID-19. T cells, B-cell-depleted T cells, or PBMCs supplied cDNA or gDNA.

The germline CDR1 and CDR2 sequences are SGHVS and FQNEAQ. The CDR3 extends over 14 amino acids. The V and J ends lost 5 bases and 5 bases respectively, with 13 bases between them. How the authors handled the data: Scientists estimated how many nucleated cells there were by amplifying reference gene primers. Method: immunoSEQ multiplex PCR; TCRdb's copy keeps in-frame clones and lacks some. The V and J calls and clone size come from that table; D and trimming were worked out from the DNA. Of 70,000 to 90,000 clones in the sample, around 79% were seen once. V gene TRBV7-8 combines with J gene TRBJ1-5, with TRBD1 as a possible D gene (5 bases). Specimen: peripheral blood. This receptor was obtained from a human donor in a cohort sampled during active COVID-19. CDR3 amino acids: CASSHWGGHQPQHF. The CDR3 coding sequence is TGTGCCAGCAGCCATTGGGGGGGACATCAGCCCCAGCATTTT.